One and the same sample provided the 19 T cell receptor beta chains below, sequenced in a study of technical replicates of blood from a few donors (dated by TCRdb to about 2017). The method behind the library was the immunoSEQ multiplex PCR assay. The source is immuneACCESS, and TCRdb retained only in-frame sequences with V and J called. Part of the clones is not carried over; for the studies checked, unresolved V genes explain less than half of this, and the remainder is unexplained. The sample records approximately 85,000 clones, 94% of which are singletons. Jointly, the top ten make up 0.2% to 0.3% of the sample. Material: T cells isolated from PBMCs. These receptors originate from a human donor in good health.

This clone was detected only once. This chain connects TRBV5-1 to TRBJ1-1; weak D call: TRBD1 (6 bases). Germline V gene sequence: CDR1 SGHRS, CDR2 YFSETQ. The CDR3 runs 15 residues. Trimming took 0 bases from V and 7 from J, leaving 16 bases between them. Here the CDR3 DNA reads TGCGCCAGCAGCTTGGCCCCGGGACACAAATTTGAAGCTTTCTTT. It codes for CASSLAPGHKFEAFF.

V gene TRBV5-8 combines with J gene TRBJ1-5; tentatively, D is TRBD1 (5 bases). Germline V lookup: CDR1 SGHTS, CDR2 YDEGEE. The V and J ends lost 4 bases and 5 bases respectively, with 19 bases between them. CDR3 length: 16 amino acids. The CDR3: CASSNAGNRMYQPQHF. In DNA, the CDR3 is TGTGCCAGCAGCAATGCGGGAAACAGGATGTATCAGCCCCAGCATTTT.

The chain couples TRBV10-2 to TRBJ1-1, with 8 bases fitting TRBD1. The CDR3 has 14 amino acids. Trimming removed 7 bases from V and 3 bases from J; junction bases left unmatched: 7. The germline CDR1 and CDR2 sequences are WSHSY and SAAADI. CDR3 loop: CASTQGAGHTEAFF. The CDR3 DNA reads TGCGCCAGCACGCAGGGGGCAGGACACACTGAAGCTTTCTTT.

The chain is built from TRBV11-2 and TRBJ1-1, with D unclear. Germline V gene data show CDR1 as SGHAT and CDR2 as FQNNGV. There are 12 residues in the CDR3. The V and J ends lost 5 bases and 5 bases respectively, with 9 bases between them. CDR3 nucleotide sequence: TGTGCCAGCAGCAGAGACGGGACTGAAGCTTTCTTT. Amino acids: CASSRDGTEAFF.

The chain carries TRBV7-2 and TRBJ2-7; weak D call: TRBD1 (6 bases). The V end lost 1 base, the J end lost 12 bases, and 16 bases lay between the germline ends. The germline V gene encodes CDR1 SGHTA and CDR2 FQGNSA. This CDR3 has 13 residues. CDR3 bases: TGTGCCAGCAGCTTAGAGTGGGGCCAGGGGCTGTACTTC. This codes for CASSLEWGQGLYF.

The genes are TRBV9 and TRBJ1-3; D unclear. CDR1 and CDR2 (germline): SGDLS, YYNGEE. This CDR3 contains 18 residues. Trimming cost V 4 bases and J 0 bases, with 20 bases left between them. The CDR3 here is CASSRAGWEGGSGNTIYF. For the CDR3, the DNA is TGTGCCAGCAGCCGGGCTGGTTGGGAAGGAGGCTCTGGAAACACCATATATTTT.

The chain uses TRBV5-1 and TRBJ2-3, with 13 positions matching TRBD2. Trimming removed 9 bases from V and 3 bases from J; junction bases left unmatched: 13. The CDR3 sequence is 17 residues long. CDR1 is SGHRS, CDR2 YFSETQ, per germline. CDR3 in DNA: TGCGCCACCTCAAGACTAGCGGGAGGAGGGATGACAGATACGCAGTATTTT. Translated, it gives CATSRLAGGGMTDTQYF.

The chain recombines TRBV5-4 with TRBJ2-3; 9 positions agree with TRBD1. After removal of 0 bases from V and 3 bases from J, the junction contained 11 bases not matched to a gene. CDR3 size: 18 residues. Germline V gives CDR1 SGHNT, CDR2 YYREEE (reference sequence). CDR3 in DNA: TGTGCCAGCAGCTTGGTGGGTTCGGGACAGGGTTTGACAGATACGCAGTATTTT. Amino acids: CASSLVGSGQGLTDTQYF.

The chain combines TRBV9 with TRBJ1-1, with D possibly matching TRBD1 (6 bases). CDR3 length: 12 amino acids. The V gene lost 4 bases and the J gene lost 5 bases, with 9 bases spanning the gap. Germline CDR1 SGDLS, CDR2 YYNGEE. The CDR3 region has the DNA TGTGCCAGCAGCAGGGGGGGGACTGAAGCTTTCTTT. Encoded protein: CASSRGGTEAFF.

CDR3 bases: TGTGCCAGCAGCGTAGATCAAAACACTGAAGCTTTCTTT. It encodes CASSVDQNTEAFF. This sequence joins TRBV9 and TRBJ1-1; D call uncertain. With 0 bases removed from V and 2 bases from J, the gap between germline ends came to 5 bases. Per germline, CDR1 SGDLS and CDR2 YYNGEE. CDR3 size: 13 residues.

The chain has TRBV18 and TRBJ2-7; D gene unclear. V was clipped by 2 bases and J by 0 bases, with 8 bases between them. Germline V lookup: CDR1 KGHSH, CDR2 LQKENI. CDR3 length: 14 residues. The CDR3 coding sequence is TGTGCCAGCTCACCAGGCGGAAGCTCCTACGAGCAGTACTTC. This translates into CASSPGGSSYEQYF. The full variable domain, completed using reference TRBV18 and TRBJ2-7, is NAGVMQNPRHLVRRRGQEARLRCSPMKGHSHVYWYRQLPEEGLKFMVYLQKENIIDESGMPKERFSAEFPKEGPSILRIQQVVRGDSAAYFCASSPGGSSYEQYFGPGTRLTVT.

V usage is TRBV19 and J usage is TRBJ2-3; D is unresolved. The CDR3 runs 14 residues. CDR1 and CDR2 from the germline V gene are LNHDA and SQIVND (reference sequence). V lost 3 bases and J 6 bases, leaving 13 bases between the germline ends. As DNA, the CDR3 is TGTGCCAGTAGTATTGCTAGATTGGGTGATACGCAGTATTTT. Translated, it gives CASSIARLGDTQYF. Together with reference TRBV19 and TRBJ2-3, the CDR3 gives the full variable domain: DGGITQSPKYLFRKEGQNVTLSCEQNLNHDAMYWYRQDPGQGLRLIYYSQIVNDFQKGDIAEGYSVSREKKESFPLTVTSAQKNPTAFYLCASSIARLGDTQYFGPGTRLTVL.

The V call is TRBV6-6, the J call TRBJ2-7, with TRBD2 as a possible D gene (6 bases). Germline CDR1 MNHNY, CDR2 SVGAGI (reference sequence). The length of the CDR3 is 14 residues. V shed 0 bases and J shed 2 bases, with 8 bases lying between them. In DNA form, the CDR3 reads TGTGCCAGCAGTTACTCGGCGGGAACCTACGAGCAGTACTTC. It specifies CASSYSAGTYEQYF.

The rearrangement links TRBV18 to TRBJ1-2; D is possibly TRBD1 (6 bases). Germline V CDR1 and CDR2: KGHSH, LQKENI. Trimming stripped 3 bases from V and 8 bases from J, with 13 bases between. The CDR3 runs 13 residues. The CDR3 sequence is CASSPAEGEGYTF. The DNA of the CDR3 is TGTGCCAGCTCACCGGCAGAGGGGGAAGGCTACACCTTC.

This clone was counted once. The chain is built from TRBV4-1 and TRBJ2-1; D is perhaps TRBD2 (5 bases). Germline V gene lookup returns CDR1 MGHRA and CDR2 YSYEKL. The CDR3 totals 13 residues. V lost 1 base and J lost 15, with 16 bases in between. This chain's CDR3 is CASSQVSGNRWFF. The CDR3 DNA reads as TGCGCCAGCAGCCAAGTTTCGGGGAATCGGTGGTTCTTC.

The V gene is TRBV5-1, the J gene TRBJ2-7; 8 nucleotides line up with TRBD1. CDR3 length: 15 residues. Trimming at V came to 8 bases and at J to 3 bases, leaving 13 bases not matched to a gene. Per germline, CDR1 SGHRS and CDR2 YFSETQ. CDR3 in amino acids: CASTWDAGGFYEQYF. The CDR3 nucleotides read TGCGCCAGTACCTGGGATGCAGGGGGCTTCTACGAGCAGTACTTC.

V is TRBV4-1 and J is TRBJ2-2; 8 bases line up with TRBD2. Trimming cost V 0 bases and J 0 bases; bases outside gene matches: 6. CDR1 and CDR2 (germline): MGHRA, YSYEKL. The CDR3 spans 18 residues. The CDR3 reads CASSQEYLTSANTGELFF. As DNA, the CDR3 is TGCGCCAGCAGCCAAGAATACCTGACTAGCGCGAACACCGGGGAGCTGTTTTTT.

The rearrangement joins TRBV5-1 to TRBJ2-1, with TRBD2 identical over 10 bases. V trimming: 4 bases; J trimming: 9 bases; junction bases outside the gene matches: 10. Germline assignment: CDR1 SGHRS and CDR2 YFSETQ. CDR3 length equals 15 residues. The CDR3 protein is CASSTASGSSFEQFF. The CDR3 DNA reads as TGCGCCAGCAGCACAGCTAGCGGGAGCTCTTTTGAGCAGTTCTTC.

The chain couples TRBV25-1 to TRBJ2-1; tentative D call: TRBD1 (5 bases). This CDR3 is 14 amino acids long. V dropped 6 bases and J dropped 3 bases, with 12 bases sitting between them. Germline V gene data show CDR1 as MGHDK and CDR2 as SYGVNS. For the CDR3, the DNA is TGTGCCAGCAGGGACCAGGGTAGCTACAATGAGCAGTTCTTC. Its translation: CASRDQGSYNEQFF.